This TCR beta chain was obtained from a study of cytomegalovirus exposure and HLA in healthy donors. A multiplex PCR was run with 60 Vbeta primers and 13 Jbeta primers. Measured with immunoSEQ multiplex PCR; TCRdb has only the in-frame clones, and not every one. This sample has approximately 130,000 clones, with over 70% found just once. This clone has only a few counts. V was clipped by 3 bases and J by 6 bases; unmatched bases: 8. The CDR3 has 15 residues. CDR1 and CDR2 (germline): SNHLY, FYNNEI. The source material was PBMCs. The chain is built from TRBV2 and TRBJ1-5, with TRBD1 identical over 7 bases. This TCR derives from a woman younger than 30 in good health and CMV-seronegative. For the CDR3, the DNA is TGTGCCAGCAGTGACCGGACAGGAGGAAGTCAGCCCCAGCATTTT. Encoded protein: CASSDRTGGSQPQHF. The complete variable domain, with remaining parts taken from reference TRBV2 and TRBJ1-5, reads EPEVTQTPSHQVTQMGQEVILRCVPISNHLYFYWYRQILGQKVEFLVSFYNNEISEKSEIFDDQFSVERPDGSNFTLKIRSTKLEDSAMYFCASSDRTGGSQPQHFGDGTRLSIL.